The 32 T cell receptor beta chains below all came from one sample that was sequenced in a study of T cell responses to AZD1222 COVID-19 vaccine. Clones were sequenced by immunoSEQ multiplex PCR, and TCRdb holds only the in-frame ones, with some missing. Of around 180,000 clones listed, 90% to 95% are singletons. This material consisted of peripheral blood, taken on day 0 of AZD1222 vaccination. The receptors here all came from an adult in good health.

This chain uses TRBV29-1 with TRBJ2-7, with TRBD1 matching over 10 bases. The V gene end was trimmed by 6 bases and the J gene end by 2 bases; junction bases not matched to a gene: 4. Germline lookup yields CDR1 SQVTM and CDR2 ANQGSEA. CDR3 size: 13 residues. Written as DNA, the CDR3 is TGCAGCGTGGCGGACAGGGGGGCCTACGAGCAGTACTTC. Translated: CSVADRGAYEQYF.

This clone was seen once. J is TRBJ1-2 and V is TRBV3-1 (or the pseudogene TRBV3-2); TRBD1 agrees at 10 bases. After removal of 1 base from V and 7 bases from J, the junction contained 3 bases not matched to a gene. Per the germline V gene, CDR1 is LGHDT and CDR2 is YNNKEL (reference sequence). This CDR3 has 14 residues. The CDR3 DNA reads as TGTGCCAGCAGCCAAGGGACAGGGGGTCTTGGCTACACCTTC. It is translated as CASSQGTGGLGYTF.

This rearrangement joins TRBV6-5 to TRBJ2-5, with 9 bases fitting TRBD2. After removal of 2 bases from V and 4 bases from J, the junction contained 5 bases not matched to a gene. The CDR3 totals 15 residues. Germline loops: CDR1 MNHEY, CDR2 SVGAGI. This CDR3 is CASSYGLAGTETQYF. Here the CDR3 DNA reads TGTGCCAGCAGTTACGGCCTAGCGGGAACAGAGACCCAGTACTTC.

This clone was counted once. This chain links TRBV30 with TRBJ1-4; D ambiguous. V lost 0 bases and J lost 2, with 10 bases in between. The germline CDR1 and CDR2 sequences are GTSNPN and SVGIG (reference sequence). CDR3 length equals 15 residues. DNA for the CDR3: TGTGCCTGGAGTGTAACCGCCCAGACTAATGAAAAACTGTTTTTT. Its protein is CAWSVTAQTNEKLFF.

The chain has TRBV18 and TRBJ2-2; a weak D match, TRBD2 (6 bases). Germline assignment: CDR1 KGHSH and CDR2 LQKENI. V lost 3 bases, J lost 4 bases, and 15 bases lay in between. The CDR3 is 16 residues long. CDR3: CASSPWMTGGTGELFF. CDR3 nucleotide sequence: TGTGCCAGCTCACCCTGGATGACCGGGGGCACCGGGGAGCTGTTTTTT.

The CDR3 DNA reads as TGTGCCATCAGTGACTTAGATACGCAGTATTTT. Residues: CAISDLDTQYF. This chain links TRBV10-3 with TRBJ2-3, with D unresolved. Per the germline V gene, CDR1 is ENHRY and CDR2 is SYGVKD. There are 11 residues in the CDR3. Trimming took 3 bases from V and 5 from J, leaving 3 bases between them.

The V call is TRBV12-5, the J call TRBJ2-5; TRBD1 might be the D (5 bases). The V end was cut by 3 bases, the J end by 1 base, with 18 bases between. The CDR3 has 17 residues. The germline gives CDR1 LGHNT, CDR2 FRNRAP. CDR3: CASGFGTGLLGQETQYF. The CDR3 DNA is TGTGCTAGTGGTTTCGGTACAGGTCTTCTGGGCCAAGAGACCCAGTACTTC.

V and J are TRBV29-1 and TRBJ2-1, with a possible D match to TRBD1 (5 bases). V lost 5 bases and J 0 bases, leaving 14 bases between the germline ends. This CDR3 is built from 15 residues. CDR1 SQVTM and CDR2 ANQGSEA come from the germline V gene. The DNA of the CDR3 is TGCAGCGTTTCTCAGGGCGGTTCCTCCTACAATGAGCAGTTCTTC. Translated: CSVSQGGSSYNEQFF.

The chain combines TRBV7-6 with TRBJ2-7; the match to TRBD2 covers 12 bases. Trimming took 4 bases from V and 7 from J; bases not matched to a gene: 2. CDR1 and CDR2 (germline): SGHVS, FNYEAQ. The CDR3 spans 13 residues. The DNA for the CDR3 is TGTGCCAGCAGCTCCGGGACTAGCGGGGAGCAGTACTTC. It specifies CASSSGTSGEQYF.

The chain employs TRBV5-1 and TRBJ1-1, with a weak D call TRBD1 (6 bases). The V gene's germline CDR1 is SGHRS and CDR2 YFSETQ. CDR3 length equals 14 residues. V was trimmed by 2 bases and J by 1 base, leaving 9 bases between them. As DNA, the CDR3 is TGCGCCAGCAGCTTAGGACAGACGAACACTGAAGCTTTCTTT. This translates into CASSLGQTNTEAFF.

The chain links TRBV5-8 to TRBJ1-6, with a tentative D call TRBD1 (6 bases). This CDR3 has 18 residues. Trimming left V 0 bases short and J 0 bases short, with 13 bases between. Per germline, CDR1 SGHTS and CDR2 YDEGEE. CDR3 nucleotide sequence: TGTGCCAGCAGCTTGGACAGGGCGCCGAGCTCCTATAATTCACCCCTCCACTTT. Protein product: CASSLDRAPSSYNSPLHF.

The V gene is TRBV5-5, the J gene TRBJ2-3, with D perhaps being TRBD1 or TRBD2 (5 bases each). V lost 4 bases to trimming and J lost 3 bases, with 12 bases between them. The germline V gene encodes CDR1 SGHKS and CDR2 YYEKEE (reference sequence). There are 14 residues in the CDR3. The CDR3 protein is CASSGTYRTDTQYF. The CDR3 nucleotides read TGTGCCAGCAGCGGGACGTATCGAACAGATACGCAGTATTTT. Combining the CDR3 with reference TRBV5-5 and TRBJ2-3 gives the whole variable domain DAGVTQSPTHLIKTRGQQVTLRCSPISGHKSVSWYQQVLGQGPQFIFQYYEKEERGRGNFPDRFSARQFPNYSSELNVNALLLGDSALYLCASSGTYRTDTQYFGPGTRLTVL.

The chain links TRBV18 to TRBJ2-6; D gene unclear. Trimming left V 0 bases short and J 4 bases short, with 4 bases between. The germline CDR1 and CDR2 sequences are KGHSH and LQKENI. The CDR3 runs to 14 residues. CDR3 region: CASSPPSGANVLTF. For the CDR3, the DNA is TGTGCCAGCTCACCACCTTCCGGGGCCAACGTCCTGACTTTC.

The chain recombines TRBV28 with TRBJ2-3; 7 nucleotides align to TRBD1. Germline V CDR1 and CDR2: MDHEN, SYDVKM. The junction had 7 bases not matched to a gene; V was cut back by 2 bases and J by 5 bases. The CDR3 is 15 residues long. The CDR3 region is CASSLGRSGGDTQYF. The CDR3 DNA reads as TGTGCCAGCAGTTTAGGTCGATCAGGGGGAGATACGCAGTATTTT. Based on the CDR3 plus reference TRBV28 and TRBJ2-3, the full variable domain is DVKVTQSSRYLVKRTGEKVFLECVQDMDHENMFWYRQDPGLGLRLIYFSYDVKMKEKGDIPEGYSVSREKKERFSLILESASTNQTSMYLCASSLGRSGGDTQYFGPGTRLTVL.

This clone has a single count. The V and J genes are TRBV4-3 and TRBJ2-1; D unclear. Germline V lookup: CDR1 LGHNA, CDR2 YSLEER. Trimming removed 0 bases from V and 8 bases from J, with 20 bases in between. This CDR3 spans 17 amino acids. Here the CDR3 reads CASSQDSRYGLGYEQFF. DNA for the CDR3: TGCGCCAGCAGCCAAGACTCACGATACGGGTTGGGTTATGAGCAGTTCTTC.

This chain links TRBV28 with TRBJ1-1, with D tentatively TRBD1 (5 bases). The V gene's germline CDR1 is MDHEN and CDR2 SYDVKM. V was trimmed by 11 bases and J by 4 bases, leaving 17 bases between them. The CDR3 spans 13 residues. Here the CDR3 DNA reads TGTGCCCACCAAGGGTCGGGGGGCACTGAAGCTTTCTTT. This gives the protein CAHQGSGGTEAFF.

The CDR3: CASSAGGEPAKNIQYF. The CDR3 coding sequence is TGTGCCAGCAGCGCCGGAGGGGAGCCGGCCAAAAACATTCAGTACTTC. This rearrangement joins TRBV5-5 to TRBJ2-4, with D possibly being TRBD2 (6 bases). This CDR3 has 16 residues. Trimming took 4 bases from V and 1 from J, leaving 15 bases between them. Germline CDR1 SGHKS, CDR2 YYEKEE (reference sequence).

CDR3 region: CASSILRGLANELFF. The CDR3 DNA is TGTGCCAGTAGTATTCTTCGTGGGCTAGCGAACGAGCTGTTTTTT. The chain is built from TRBV19 and TRBJ2-2, with D tentatively TRBD2 (6 bases). Trimming took off 3 bases at V and 11 bases at J, with 19 bases between the two ends. CDR3 size: 15 residues. The germline CDR1 and CDR2 sequences are LNHDA and SQIVND (reference sequence).

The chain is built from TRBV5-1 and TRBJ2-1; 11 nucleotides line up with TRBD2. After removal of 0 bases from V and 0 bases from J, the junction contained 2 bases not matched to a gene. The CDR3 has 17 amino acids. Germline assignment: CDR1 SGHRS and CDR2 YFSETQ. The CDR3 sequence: CASSLGLAGPSYNEQFF. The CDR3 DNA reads TGCGCCAGCAGCTTGGGACTAGCGGGACCCTCCTACAATGAGCAGTTCTTC.

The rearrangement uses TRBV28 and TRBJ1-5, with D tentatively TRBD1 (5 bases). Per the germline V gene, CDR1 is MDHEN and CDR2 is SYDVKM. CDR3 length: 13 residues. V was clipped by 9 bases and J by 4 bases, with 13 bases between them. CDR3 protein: CASTPGLNQPQHF. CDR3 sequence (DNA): TGTGCCAGTACTCCAGGGTTAAATCAGCCCCAGCATTTT.

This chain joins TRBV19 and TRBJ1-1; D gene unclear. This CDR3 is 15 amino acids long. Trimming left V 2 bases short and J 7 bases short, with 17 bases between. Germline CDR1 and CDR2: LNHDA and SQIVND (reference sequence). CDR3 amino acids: CASSIQIAGGLEAFF. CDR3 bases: TGTGCCAGTAGTATACAGATCGCAGGAGGGCTTGAAGCTTTCTTT.

The CDR3 sequence is CASSYSKGRLSYEQYF. The CDR3 coding sequence is TGTGCCAGCAGTTACTCGAAGGGGCGCCTGTCCTACGAGCAGTACTTC. V is TRBV6-5 and J is TRBJ2-7, with D tentatively TRBD1 (5 bases). The CDR3 runs 16 residues. With 0 bases removed from V and 1 base from J, the gap between germline ends came to 13 bases. Germline V gene data show CDR1 as MNHEY and CDR2 as SVGAGI.

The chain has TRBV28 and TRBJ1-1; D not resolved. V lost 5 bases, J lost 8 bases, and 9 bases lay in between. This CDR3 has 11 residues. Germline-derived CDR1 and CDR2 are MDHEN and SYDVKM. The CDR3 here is CASSTEFEAFF. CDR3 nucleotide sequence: TGTGCCAGCAGTACAGAATTCGAAGCTTTCTTT.

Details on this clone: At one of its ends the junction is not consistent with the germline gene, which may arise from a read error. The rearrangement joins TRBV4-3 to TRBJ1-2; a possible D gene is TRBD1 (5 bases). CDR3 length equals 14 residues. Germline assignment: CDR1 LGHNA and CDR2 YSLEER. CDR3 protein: CASSLRPRDSRGVF. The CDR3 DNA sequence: TGCGCCAGCAGCCTACGACCACGGGACTCTCGGGGGGTATTC.

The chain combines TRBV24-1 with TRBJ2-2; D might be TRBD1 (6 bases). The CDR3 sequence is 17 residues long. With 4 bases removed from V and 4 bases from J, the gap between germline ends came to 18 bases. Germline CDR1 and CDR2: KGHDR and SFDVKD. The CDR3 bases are TGTGCCACCAGTGACCTGGGGGCCGGAGTAGGCACCGGGGAGCTGTTTTTT. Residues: CATSDLGAGVGTGELFF.

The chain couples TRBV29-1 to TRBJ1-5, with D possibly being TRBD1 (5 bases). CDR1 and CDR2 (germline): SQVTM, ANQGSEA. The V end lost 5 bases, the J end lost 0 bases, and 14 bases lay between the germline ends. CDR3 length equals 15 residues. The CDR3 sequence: CSVLGRGNSNQPQHF. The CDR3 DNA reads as TGCAGCGTTCTAGGGCGGGGGAATAGCAATCAGCCCCAGCATTTT.

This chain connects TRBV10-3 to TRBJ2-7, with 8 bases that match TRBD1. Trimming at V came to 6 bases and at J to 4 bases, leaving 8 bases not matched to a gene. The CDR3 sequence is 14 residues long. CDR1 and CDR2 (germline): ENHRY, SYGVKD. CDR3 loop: CAISVVQGVYEQYF. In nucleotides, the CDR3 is TGTGCCATCAGCGTGGTACAGGGGGTGTACGAGCAGTACTTC.

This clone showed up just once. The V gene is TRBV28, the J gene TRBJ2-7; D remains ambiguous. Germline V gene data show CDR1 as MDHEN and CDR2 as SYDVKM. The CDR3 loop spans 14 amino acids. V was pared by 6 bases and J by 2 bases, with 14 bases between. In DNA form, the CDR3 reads TGTGCCAGCAGCCCCGTCCCTCCGCCCTACGAGCAGTACTTC. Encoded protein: CASSPVPPPYEQYF.

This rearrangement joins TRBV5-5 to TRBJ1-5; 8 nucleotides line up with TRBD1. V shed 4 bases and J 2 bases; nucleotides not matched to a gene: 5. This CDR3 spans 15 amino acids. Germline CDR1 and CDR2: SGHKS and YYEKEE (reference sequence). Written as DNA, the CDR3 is TGTGCCAGCAGCCTAACGACAGGGGGCAATCAGCCCCAGCATTTT. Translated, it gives CASSLTTGGNQPQHF.

The CDR3 nucleotides are TGTGCCAGCAGTTACCGACTAGCGGGAGGGCCCTACGAGCAGTACTTC. Encoded protein: CASSYRLAGGPYEQYF. The chain couples TRBV27 to TRBJ2-7, with 14 bases aligning to TRBD2. The CDR3 contains 16 residues. V shed 4 bases and J 2 bases; nucleotides not matched to a gene: 4. Germline CDR1 and CDR2: MNHEY and SMNVEV (reference sequence).

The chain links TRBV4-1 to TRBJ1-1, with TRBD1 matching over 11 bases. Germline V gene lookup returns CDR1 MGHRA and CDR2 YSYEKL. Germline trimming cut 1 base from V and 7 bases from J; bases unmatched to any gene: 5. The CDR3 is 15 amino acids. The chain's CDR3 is CASSQGTGGDSEAFF. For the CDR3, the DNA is TGCGCCAGCAGCCAAGGGACAGGGGGCGATAGTGAAGCTTTCTTT.

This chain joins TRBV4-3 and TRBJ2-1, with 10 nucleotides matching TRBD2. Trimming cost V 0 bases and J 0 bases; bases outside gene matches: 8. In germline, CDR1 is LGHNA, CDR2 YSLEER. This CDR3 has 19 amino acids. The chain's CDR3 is CASSQEVGLAGASYNEQFF. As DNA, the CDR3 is TGCGCCAGCAGCCAAGAGGTCGGGCTAGCGGGAGCCTCCTACAATGAGCAGTTCTTC.